Each of the 21 T cell receptor beta chains below was sequenced from the same sample in a study of blood T cell repertoires in COVID-19. Sequencing was performed with immunoSEQ multiplex PCR; in TCRdb, only in-frame clones are kept and a portion is missing. The repertoire includes more than 150,000 clones, roughly 79% of them detected once, and approximately 12% sits in the top ten. Sequencing input: peripheral blood. These receptors were obtained from an elderly woman with COVID-19, enrolled during active disease.

The genes are TRBV19 and TRBJ2-3; the match to TRBD2 covers 7 bases. V was pared by 5 bases and J by 4 bases, with 3 bases of the junction left unmatched. The V gene's germline CDR1 is LNHDA and CDR2 SQIVND (reference sequence). The CDR3 loop spans 13 amino acids. The CDR3 protein is CASSAGAADTQYF. CDR3 bases: TGTGCCAGTAGTGCGGGAGCGGCAGATACGCAGTATTTT.

The chain's CDR3 is CASSLLAKQFF. CDR3 DNA: TGCGCCAGCAGCTTGCTAGCAAAGCAGTTCTTC. The V gene is TRBV5-1, the J gene TRBJ2-1; D perhaps matches TRBD2 (5 bases). Germline loops: CDR1 SGHRS, CDR2 YFSETQ. V was pared by 1 base and J by 11 bases, with 7 bases between. This CDR3 region has 11 residues.

V usage is TRBV19 and J usage is TRBJ1-2; weak D call: TRBD1 (6 bases). The CDR3 totals 14 residues. V was pared by 5 bases and J by 4 bases, with 14 bases between. Germline CDR1 reads LNHDA; CDR2 reads SQIVND (reference sequence). CDR3 in DNA: TGTGCCAGTAGTCCATCCGGGGGGCGCTATGGCTACACCTTC. This codes for CASSPSGGRYGYTF.

The count of this clone is one. This chain joins TRBV11-3 and TRBJ1-2, with 9 bases matching TRBD1. Germline trimming cut 5 bases from V and 8 bases from J; bases unmatched to any gene: 12. The CDR3 runs 15 residues. Germline values: CDR1 SGHNT, CDR2 YENEEA. The CDR3 coding sequence is TGTGCCAGCAGCCGACCCCGGACAGGGGAAGAGGGCTACACCTTC. Translation: CASSRPRTGEEGYTF.

The chain joins TRBV6-6 to TRBJ1-4; 10 bases are shared with TRBD1. Germline CDR1 reads MNHNY; CDR2 reads SVGAGI (reference sequence). V was clipped by 8 bases and J by 7 bases; unmatched bases: 4. CDR3 length: 13 amino acids. The CDR3 DNA reads TGTGCCAGCGGGACAGGGGTCGGTGAAAAACTGTTTTTT. This encodes CASGTGVGEKLFF.

This clone was recorded a few times. V is TRBV12-3 or TRBV12-4 and J is TRBJ1-2; maybe TRBD1 (5 bases). The germline V and J ends were trimmed by 6 bases and 2 bases, with 10 bases remaining between them. The length of the CDR3 is 13 residues. CDR3 bases: TGTGCCAGCAGGGGCAGGGCCAACTATGGCTACACCTTC. Translating it yields CASRGRANYGYTF.

The chain couples TRBV3-1 (or the pseudogene TRBV3-2) to TRBJ2-3; 8 nucleotides agree with TRBD2. Unmatched junction bases numbered 4, after V lost 1 base and J lost 4 bases. Germline V gene sequence: CDR1 LGHDT, CDR2 YNNKEL (reference sequence). The CDR3 loop spans 15 amino acids. The CDR3 sequence: CASSQGPAGADTQYF. The CDR3 nucleotides are TGTGCCAGCAGCCAAGGTCCAGCGGGAGCAGATACGCAGTATTTT.

This chain joins TRBV7-2 and TRBJ1-4; perhaps TRBD1 as D (6 bases). The V end was cut by 6 bases, the J end by 0 bases, with 11 bases between. Per the germline V gene, CDR1 is SGHTA and CDR2 is FQGNSA. This CDR3 region has 15 residues. The CDR3: CASSPGHATNEKLFF. CDR3 sequence (DNA): TGTGCCAGCAGTCCGGGACACGCAACTAATGAAAAACTGTTTTTT.

This clone was picked up a small number of times. The CDR3, as DNA: TGTGCCAGCAGCCTCGGACAGACCCAAGAGACCCAGTACTTC. Its translation is CASSLGQTQETQYF. The rearrangement uses TRBV5-4 and TRBJ2-5; TRBD1 is a possible D gene (6 bases). The length of the CDR3 is 14 residues. The V end lost 4 bases, the J end lost 1 base, and 11 bases lay between the germline ends. The germline V gene has CDR1 SGHNT and CDR2 YYREEE (reference sequence).

The gene calls are TRBV6-1 and TRBJ1-4; D is possibly TRBD1 (5 bases). V lost 1 base to trimming and J lost 8 bases, with 11 bases between them. CDR3 length: 14 residues. Germline CDR1 MNHNS, CDR2 SASEGT. The CDR3 protein is CASSEVWGGEKLFF. CDR3 bases: TGTGCCAGCAGTGAAGTCTGGGGGGGAGAAAAACTGTTTTTT.

The J gene is TRBJ2-7, the V gene TRBV5-1, with 11 bases that match TRBD2. Trimming at V came to 0 bases and at J to 4 bases, leaving 3 bases not matched to a gene. The CDR3 runs to 15 residues. The germline gives CDR1 SGHRS, CDR2 YFSETQ. The CDR3: CASSLVSGREYEQYF. CDR3 DNA sequence: TGCGCCAGCAGCTTGGTTAGCGGGAGGGAGTACGAGCAGTACTTC.

The V gene is TRBV3-1 (or the pseudogene TRBV3-2), the J gene TRBJ2-3; no reliable D call. Germline values: CDR1 LGHDT, CDR2 YNNKEL (reference sequence). This CDR3 is 14 amino acids long. Between the trimmed V and J ends, which lost 1 base and 4 bases, there was a span of 9 bases. The CDR3 bases are TGTGCCAGCAGCCAAGGCCCAACATCAGATACGCAGTATTTT. Its protein is CASSQGPTSDTQYF.

The rearrangement links TRBV14 to TRBJ1-5; 10 nucleotides match TRBD1. The junction had 8 bases not matched to a gene; V was cut back by 4 bases and J by 2 bases. The CDR3 extends over 17 amino acids. Germline loops: CDR1 SGHDN, CDR2 FVKESK. CDR3 sequence: CASSPSRDRGGNQPQHF. Written as DNA, the CDR3 is TGTGCCAGCAGCCCTTCCCGGGACAGGGGAGGCAATCAGCCCCAGCATTTT.

The J gene is TRBJ2-1, the V gene TRBV7-2; TRBD2 aligns across 11 bases. CDR3 length equals 16 residues. Trimming at V came to 1 base and at J to 7 bases, leaving 6 bases not matched to a gene. Germline assignment: CDR1 SGHTA and CDR2 FQGNSA. The CDR3 spells CASSLDLAGGRNEQFF. CDR3 in DNA: TGTGCCAGCAGCTTAGATCTAGCGGGGGGCCGGAATGAGCAGTTCTTC.

This chain's CDR3 is CASSYHRGYQFF. The CDR3 DNA sequence: TGTGCCAGCAGCTACCACAGGGGCTACCAGTTCTTC. The chain employs TRBV5-6 and TRBJ2-1, with 7 bases that match TRBD1. CDR3 length: 12 amino acids. With 3 bases clipped from V and 13 bases from J, the junction kept 7 bases outside the gene matches. Germline CDR1 and CDR2: SGHDT and YYEEEE.

The chain links TRBV10-3 to TRBJ2-5; D perhaps matches TRBD2 (6 bases). Germline CDR1 and CDR2: ENHRY and SYGVKD. The CDR3 length is 14 residues. The V and J ends lost 0 bases and 7 bases respectively, with 12 bases between them. CDR3 sequence (DNA): TGTGCCATCAGTGAGTCGCCGGGAGAGGGGACCCAGTACTTC. Protein product: CAISESPGEGTQYF.

The rearrangement uses TRBV4-1 and TRBJ2-3; the match to TRBD2 covers 10 bases. V was pared by 1 base and J by 0 bases, with 7 bases of the junction left unmatched. Germline V gene lookup returns CDR1 MGHRA and CDR2 YSYEKL. This CDR3 spans 18 amino acids. The CDR3 here is CASSQGLAGGPSTDTQYF. The CDR3 DNA reads as TGCGCCAGCAGCCAAGGTTTAGCGGGAGGTCCTAGCACAGATACGCAGTATTTT.

V is TRBV11-3 and J is TRBJ1-2; tentative D call: TRBD1 (6 bases). Trimming removed 5 bases from V and 4 bases from J, with 8 bases in between. Germline assignment: CDR1 SGHNT and CDR2 YENEEA. This CDR3 is built from 12 residues. The CDR3, as DNA: TGTGCCAGCAGCCGGGACATCTATGGCTACACCTTC. This gives the protein CASSRDIYGYTF. Filled out from reference TRBV11-3 and TRBJ1-2, the complete variable domain reads EAGVVQSPRYKIIEKKQPVAFWCNPISGHNTLYWYLQNLGQGPELLIRYENEEAVDDSQLPKDRFSAERLKGVDSTLKIQPAELGDSAVYLCASSRDIYGYTFGSGTRLTVV.

The chain has TRBV4-3 and TRBJ1-2, with a tentative D call TRBD1 (6 bases). The CDR3 is 15 amino acids. Germline-derived CDR1 and CDR2 are LGHNA and YSLEER. Deletions cut 0 bases from V and 4 bases from J, with 12 bases between. The CDR3 sequence is CASSQDRGATYGYTF. CDR3 coding DNA: TGCGCCAGCAGCCAAGATCGGGGGGCTACCTATGGCTACACCTTC.

V is TRBV28 and J is TRBJ1-2; D is undetermined. This CDR3 comprises 14 residues. Germline CDR1 and CDR2: MDHEN and SYDVKM. The V and J ends lost 4 bases and 0 bases respectively, with 9 bases between them. CDR3 sequence reads: CASSSRLSNYGYTF. CDR3 sequence (DNA): TGTGCCAGCAGTTCCAGACTTTCTAACTATGGCTACACCTTC.

This clone was seen just once. The rearrangement uses TRBV6-5 and TRBJ2-3; possible D gene TRBD2, 6 bases. Germline V gene sequence: CDR1 MNHEY, CDR2 SVGAGI. The CDR3 is 14 amino acids. Trimming removed 8 bases from V and 8 bases from J, with 20 bases in between. The CDR3 bases are TGTGCCAGCCTTGACGGGACTGTGGGGGGTACGCAGTATTTT. This gives the protein CASLDGTVGGTQYF.